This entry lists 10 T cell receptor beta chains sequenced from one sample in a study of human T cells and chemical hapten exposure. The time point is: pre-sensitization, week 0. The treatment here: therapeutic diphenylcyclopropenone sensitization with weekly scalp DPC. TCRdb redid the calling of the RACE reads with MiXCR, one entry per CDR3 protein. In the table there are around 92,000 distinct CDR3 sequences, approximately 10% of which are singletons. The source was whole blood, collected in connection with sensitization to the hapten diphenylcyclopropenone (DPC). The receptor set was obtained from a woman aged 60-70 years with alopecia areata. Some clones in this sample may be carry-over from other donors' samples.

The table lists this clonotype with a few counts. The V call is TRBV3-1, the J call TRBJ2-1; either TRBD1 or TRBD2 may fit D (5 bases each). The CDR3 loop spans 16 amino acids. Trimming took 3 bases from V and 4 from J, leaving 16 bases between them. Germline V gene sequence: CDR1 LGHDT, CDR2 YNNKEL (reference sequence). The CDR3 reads CASSHDRDPLYNEQFF. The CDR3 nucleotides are TGTGCCAGCAGCCACGACCGGGACCCACTATACAATGAGCAGTTCTTC.

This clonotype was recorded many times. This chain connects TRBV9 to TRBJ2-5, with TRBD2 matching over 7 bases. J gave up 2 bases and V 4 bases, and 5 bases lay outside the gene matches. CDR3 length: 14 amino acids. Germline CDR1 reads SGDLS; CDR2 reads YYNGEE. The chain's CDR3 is CASSRGVGQETQYF. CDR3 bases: TGTGCCAGCAGCCGGGGGGTAGGGCAAGAGACCCAGTACTTC.

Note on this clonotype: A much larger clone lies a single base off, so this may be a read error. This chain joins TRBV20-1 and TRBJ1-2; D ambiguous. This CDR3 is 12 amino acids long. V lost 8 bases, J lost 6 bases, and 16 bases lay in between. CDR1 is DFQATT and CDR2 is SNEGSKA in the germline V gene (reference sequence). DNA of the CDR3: TGCAGTACCAGGTGGGGAAGAGATGGCTACACCTTC. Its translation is CSTRWGRDGYTF.

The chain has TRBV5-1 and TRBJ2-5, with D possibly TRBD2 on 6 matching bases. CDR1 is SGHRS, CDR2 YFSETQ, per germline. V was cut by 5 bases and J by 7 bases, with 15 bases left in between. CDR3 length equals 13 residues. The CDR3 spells CASREGPEGTQYF. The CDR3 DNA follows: TGCGCCAGCAGGGAGGGACCGGAGGGGACCCAGTACTTC.

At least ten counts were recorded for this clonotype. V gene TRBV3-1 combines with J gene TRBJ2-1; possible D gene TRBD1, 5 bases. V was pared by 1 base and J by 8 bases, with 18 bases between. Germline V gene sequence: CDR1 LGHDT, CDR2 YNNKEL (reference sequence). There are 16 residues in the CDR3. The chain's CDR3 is CASSQGTSRLVDEQFF. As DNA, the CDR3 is TGTGCCAGCAGCCAAGGGACATCTAGACTCGTCGATGAGCAGTTCTTC.

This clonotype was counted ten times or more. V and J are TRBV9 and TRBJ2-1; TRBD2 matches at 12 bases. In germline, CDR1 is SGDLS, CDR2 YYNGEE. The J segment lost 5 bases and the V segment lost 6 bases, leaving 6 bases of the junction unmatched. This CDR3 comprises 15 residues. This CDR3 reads CASTSTSGGHNEQFF. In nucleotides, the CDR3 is TGTGCCAGCACCTCGACTAGCGGGGGCCACAATGAGCAGTTCTTC.

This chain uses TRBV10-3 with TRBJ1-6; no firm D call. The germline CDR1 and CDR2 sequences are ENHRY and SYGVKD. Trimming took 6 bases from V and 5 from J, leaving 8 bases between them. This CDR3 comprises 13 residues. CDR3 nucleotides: TGTGCCATCAGCGCCAACGATAATTCACCCCTCCACTTT. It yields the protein CAISANDNSPLHF.

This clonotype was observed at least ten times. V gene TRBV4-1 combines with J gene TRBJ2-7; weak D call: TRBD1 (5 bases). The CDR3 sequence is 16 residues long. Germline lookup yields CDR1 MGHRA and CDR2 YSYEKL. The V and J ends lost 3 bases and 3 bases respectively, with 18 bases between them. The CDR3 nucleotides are TGCGCCAGCAGCCATCCCGCCAAGACAGCATTCTACGAGCAGTACTTC. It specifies CASSHPAKTAFYEQYF.

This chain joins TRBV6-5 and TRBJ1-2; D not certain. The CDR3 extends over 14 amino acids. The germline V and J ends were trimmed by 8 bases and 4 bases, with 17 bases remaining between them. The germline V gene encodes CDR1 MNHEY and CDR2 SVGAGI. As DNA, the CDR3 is TGTGCCAGCGGAAATCCCACAGCTTCCTATGGCTACACCTTC. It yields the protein CASGNPTASYGYTF.

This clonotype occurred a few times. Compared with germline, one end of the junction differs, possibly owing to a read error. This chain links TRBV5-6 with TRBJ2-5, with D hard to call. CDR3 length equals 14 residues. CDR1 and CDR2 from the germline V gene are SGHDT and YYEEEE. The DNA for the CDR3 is TGTGCCAGCAGTTTGGCCGGGTCTCAAGAGACCCAGTACTTC. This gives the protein CASSLAGSQETQYF. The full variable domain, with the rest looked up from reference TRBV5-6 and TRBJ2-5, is DAGVTQSPTHLIKTRGQQVTLRCSPKSGHDTVSWYQQALGQGPQFIFQYYEEEERQRGNFPDRFSGHQFPNYSSELNVNALLLGDSALYLCASSLAGSQETQYFGPGTRLLVL.